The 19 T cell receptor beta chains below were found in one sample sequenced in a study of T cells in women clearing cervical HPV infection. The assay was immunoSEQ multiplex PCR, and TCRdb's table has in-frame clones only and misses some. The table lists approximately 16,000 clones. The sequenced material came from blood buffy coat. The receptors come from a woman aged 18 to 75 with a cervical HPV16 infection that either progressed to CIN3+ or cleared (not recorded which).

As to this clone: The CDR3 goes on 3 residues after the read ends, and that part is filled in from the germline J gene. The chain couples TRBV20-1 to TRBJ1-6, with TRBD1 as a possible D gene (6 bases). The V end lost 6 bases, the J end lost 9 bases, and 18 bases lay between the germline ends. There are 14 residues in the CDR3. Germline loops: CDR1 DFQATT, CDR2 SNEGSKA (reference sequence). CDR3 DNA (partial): TGCAGTGCCCTACCGGGGGGCGAGGGTTCACCC. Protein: CSALPGGEGSP. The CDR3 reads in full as CSALPGGEGSPLHF.

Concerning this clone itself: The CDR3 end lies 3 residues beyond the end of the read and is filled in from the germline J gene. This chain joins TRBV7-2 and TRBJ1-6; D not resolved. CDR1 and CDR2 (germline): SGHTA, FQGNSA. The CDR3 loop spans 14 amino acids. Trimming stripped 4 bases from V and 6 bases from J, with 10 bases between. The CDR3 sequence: CASSSIPSNSPLHF. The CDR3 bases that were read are TGTGCCAGCAGCTCGATCCCTAGTAATTCACCC.

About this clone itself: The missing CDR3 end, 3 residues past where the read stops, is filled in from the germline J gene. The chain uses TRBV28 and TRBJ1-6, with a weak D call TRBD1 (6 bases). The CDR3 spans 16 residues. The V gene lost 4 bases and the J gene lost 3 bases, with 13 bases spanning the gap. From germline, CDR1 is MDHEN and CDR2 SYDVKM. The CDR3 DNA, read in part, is TGTGCCAGCAGTTACACAGGGCAAAACTATAATTCACCC. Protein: CASSYTGQNYNSP. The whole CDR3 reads CASSYTGQNYNSPLHF.

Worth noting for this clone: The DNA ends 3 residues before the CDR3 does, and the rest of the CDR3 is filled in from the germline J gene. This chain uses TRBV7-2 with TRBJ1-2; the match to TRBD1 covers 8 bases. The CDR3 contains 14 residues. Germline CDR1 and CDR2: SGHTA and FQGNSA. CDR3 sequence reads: CASSLGTGIYDYTF. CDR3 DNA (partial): TGTGCCAGCAGCTTAGGGACAGGGATCTACGAC.

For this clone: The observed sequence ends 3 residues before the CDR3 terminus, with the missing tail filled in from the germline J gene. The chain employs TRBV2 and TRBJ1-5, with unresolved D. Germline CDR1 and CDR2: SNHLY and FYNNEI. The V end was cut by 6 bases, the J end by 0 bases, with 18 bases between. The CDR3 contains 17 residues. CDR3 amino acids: CASREFRVSDSNQPQHF. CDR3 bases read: TGTGCCAGCAGGGAGTTCCGGGTGTCGGATAGCAATCAGCCC.

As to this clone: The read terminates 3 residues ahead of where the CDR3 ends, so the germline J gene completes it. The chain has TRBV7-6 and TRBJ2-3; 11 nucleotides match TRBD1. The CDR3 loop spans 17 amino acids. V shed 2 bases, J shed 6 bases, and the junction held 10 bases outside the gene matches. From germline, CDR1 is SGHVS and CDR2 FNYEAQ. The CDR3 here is CASSLRTGGPGGDTQYF. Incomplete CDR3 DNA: TGTGCCAGCAGCTTAAGGACAGGGGGCCCCGGGGGGGATACG.

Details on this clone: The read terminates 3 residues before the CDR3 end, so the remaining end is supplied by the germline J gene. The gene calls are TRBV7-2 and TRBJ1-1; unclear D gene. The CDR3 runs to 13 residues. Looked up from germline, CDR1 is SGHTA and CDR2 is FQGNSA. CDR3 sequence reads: CASSPNRGFKAFF. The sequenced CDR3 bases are TGTGCCAGCAGCCCAAATCGGGGATTCAAA.

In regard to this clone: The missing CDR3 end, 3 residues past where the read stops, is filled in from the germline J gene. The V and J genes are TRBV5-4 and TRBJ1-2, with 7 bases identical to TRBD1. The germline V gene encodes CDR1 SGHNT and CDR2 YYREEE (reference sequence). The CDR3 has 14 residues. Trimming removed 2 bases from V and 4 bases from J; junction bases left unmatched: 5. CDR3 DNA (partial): TGTGCCAGCAGCTTCGACAGGGTCAGCTATGGC. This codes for CASSFDRVSYG. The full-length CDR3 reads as CASSFDRVSYGYTF. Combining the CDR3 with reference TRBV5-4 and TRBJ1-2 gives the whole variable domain ETGVTQSPTHLIKTRGQQVTLRCSSQSGHNTVSWYQQALGQGPQFIFQYYREEENGRGNFPPRFSGLQFPNYSSELNVNALELDDSALYLCASSFDRVSYGYTFGSGTRLTVV.

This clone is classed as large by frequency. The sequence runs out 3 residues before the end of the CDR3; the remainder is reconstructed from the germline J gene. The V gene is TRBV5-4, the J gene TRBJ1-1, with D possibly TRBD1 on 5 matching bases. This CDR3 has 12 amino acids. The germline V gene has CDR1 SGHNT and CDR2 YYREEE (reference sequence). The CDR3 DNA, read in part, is TGTGCCAGCAGCTTCTACTCGGGGGGA. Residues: CASSFYSGG. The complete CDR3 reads CASSFYSGGAFF.

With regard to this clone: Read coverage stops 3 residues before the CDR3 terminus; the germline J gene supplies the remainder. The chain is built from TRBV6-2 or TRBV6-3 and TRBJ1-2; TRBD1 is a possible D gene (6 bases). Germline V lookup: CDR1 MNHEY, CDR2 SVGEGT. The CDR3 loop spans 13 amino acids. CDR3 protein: CASSYGQTYDYTF. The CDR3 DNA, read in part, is TGTGCCAGCAGTTACGGACAGACCTACGAC.

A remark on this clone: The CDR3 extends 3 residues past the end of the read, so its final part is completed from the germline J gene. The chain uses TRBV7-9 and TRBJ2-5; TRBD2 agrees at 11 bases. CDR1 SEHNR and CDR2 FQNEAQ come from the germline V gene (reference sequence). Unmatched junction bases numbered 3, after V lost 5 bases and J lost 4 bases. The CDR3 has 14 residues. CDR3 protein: CASSVTSGRETQYF. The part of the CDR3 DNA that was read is TGTGCCAGCAGCGTAACTAGCGGGAGAGAGACC.

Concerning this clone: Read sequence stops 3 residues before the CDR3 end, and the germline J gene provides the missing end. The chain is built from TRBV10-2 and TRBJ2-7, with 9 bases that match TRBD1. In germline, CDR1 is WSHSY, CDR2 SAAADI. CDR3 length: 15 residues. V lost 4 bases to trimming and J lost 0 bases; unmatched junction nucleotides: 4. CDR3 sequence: CASSGGTGNSYEQYF. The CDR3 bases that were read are TGCGCCAGCAGTGGAGGGACAGGGAACTCCTACGAG.

The CDR3 DNA, read in part, is TGTGCCAGTACGTGGGACAGGGGGGGTCAGCCC. Amino acids: CASTWDRGGQP. The full CDR3 reads CASTWDRGGQPQHF. This chain uses TRBV19 with TRBJ1-5, with TRBD1 identical over 11 bases. The read comes to an end 3 residues before the CDR3 does, leaving the germline J gene to fill in the end. The CDR3 runs 14 residues. Germline CDR1 is LNHDA and CDR2 is SQIVND (reference sequence). V lost 7 bases, J lost 6 bases, and 5 bases stayed unmatched. The complete variable domain, with remaining parts taken from reference TRBV19 and TRBJ1-5, reads DGGITQSPKYLFRKEGQNVTLSCEQNLNHDAMYWYRQDPGQGLRLIYYSQIVNDFQKGDIAEGYSVSREKKESFPLTVTSAQKNPTAFYLCASTWDRGGQPQHFGDGTRLSIL.

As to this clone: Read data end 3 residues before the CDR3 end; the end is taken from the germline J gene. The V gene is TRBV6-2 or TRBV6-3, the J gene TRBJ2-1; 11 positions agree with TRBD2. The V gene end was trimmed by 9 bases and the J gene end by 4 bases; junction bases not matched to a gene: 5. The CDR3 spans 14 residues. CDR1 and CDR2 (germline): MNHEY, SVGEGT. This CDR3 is CASILAGGYNEQFF. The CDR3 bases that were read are TGTGCCAGTATTCTAGCGGGAGGTTACAATGAG.

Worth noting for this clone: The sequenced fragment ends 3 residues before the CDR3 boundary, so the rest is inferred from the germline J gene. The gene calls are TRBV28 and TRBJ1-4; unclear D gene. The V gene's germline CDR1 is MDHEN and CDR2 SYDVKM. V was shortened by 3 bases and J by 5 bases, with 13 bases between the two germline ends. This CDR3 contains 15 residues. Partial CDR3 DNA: TGTGCCAGCAGTTTCGAACGGAACAGAAATGAAAAA. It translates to CASSFERNRNEK. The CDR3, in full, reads CASSFERNRNEKLFF. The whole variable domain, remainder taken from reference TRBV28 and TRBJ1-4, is DVKVTQSSRYLVKRTGEKVFLECVQDMDHENMFWYRQDPGLGLRLIYFSYDVKMKEKGDIPEGYSVSREKKERFSLILESASTNQTSMYLCASSFERNRNEKLFFGSGTQLSVL.

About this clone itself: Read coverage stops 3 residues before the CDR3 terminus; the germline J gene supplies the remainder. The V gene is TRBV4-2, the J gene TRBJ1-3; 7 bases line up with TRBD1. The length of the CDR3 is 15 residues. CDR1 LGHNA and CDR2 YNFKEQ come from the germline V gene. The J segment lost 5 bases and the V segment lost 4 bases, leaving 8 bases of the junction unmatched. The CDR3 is CASSRHLGQRNTIYF. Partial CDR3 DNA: TGTGCCAGCAGCCGCCACTTGGGACAGAGAAACACC.

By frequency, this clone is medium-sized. The part of the CDR3 DNA that was read is TGCAGTGCTAGAGGAGGGCCAACTAACTATGGC. It codes for CSARGGPTNYG. The complete CDR3 sequence is CSARGGPTNYGYTF. V usage is TRBV20-1 and J usage is TRBJ1-2; D gene unclear. The read comes to an end 3 residues before the CDR3 does, leaving the germline J gene to fill in the end. The ends were cut back, 1 base at V and 0 bases at J, with 9 bases in the middle. Germline lookup yields CDR1 DFQATT and CDR2 SNEGSKA (reference sequence). The CDR3 totals 14 residues.

CDR3 DNA (partial): TGTGCCATCAGTGGGGAGACAGGGCAGCCC. It is translated as CAISGETGQP. The full CDR3 is CAISGETGQPQHF. This chain connects TRBV10-3 to TRBJ1-5; 7 bases map to TRBD1. The CDR3 end falls 3 residues outside the read, so it is completed with the germline J gene. The CDR3 has 13 amino acids. Germline loops: CDR1 ENHRY, CDR2 SYGVKD. The ends lost 4 bases at V and 7 bases at J; junction bases unmatched: 4.

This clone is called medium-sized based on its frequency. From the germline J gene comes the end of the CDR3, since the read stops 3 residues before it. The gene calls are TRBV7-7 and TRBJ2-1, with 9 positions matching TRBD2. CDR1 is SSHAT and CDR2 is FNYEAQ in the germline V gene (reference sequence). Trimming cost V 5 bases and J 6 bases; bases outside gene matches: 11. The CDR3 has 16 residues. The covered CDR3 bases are TGTGCCAGCAGCCCAGGGGTAACTAGCGGGTTCAATGAG. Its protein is CASSPGVTSGFNE. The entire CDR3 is CASSPGVTSGFNEQFF.